This T cell receptor beta chain is from a study of Graves' ophthalmopathy and Graves' hyperthyroidism. The authors used Ficoll-Paque density gradient centrifugation to separate PBMCs. The input was about 10 ml of fresh peripheral blood. CDR1 and CDR2 from the germline V gene are SGHTA and FQGNSA. The V and J ends lost 5 bases and 2 bases, in that order; junction bases with no gene match: 7. The CDR3 consists of 17 residues. Amplifying from RNA transcripts, the study obtained TCR beta CDR3 regions. An initial RT-PCR round employing HTBI primers preceded a second-round multiplex PCR. TCRdb re-analysed the multiplex PCR reads in MiXCR, keeping a single row per CDR3 protein. The table has about 700,000 distinct CDR3 sequences, over 40% seen once. About this clonotype: This could be a read error, since a much larger clone is one nucleotide away.

Sequenced input: peripheral blood. The genes are TRBV7-2 and TRBJ2-7; 15 nucleotides match TRBD2. The clonotype was recovered from an adult man with Graves' ophthalmopathy. This CDR3 reads CASSTPGTSGGPYEQYF. CDR3 DNA sequence: TGTGCCAGCAGCACACCCGGGACTAGCGGGGGGCCCTACGAGCAGTACTTC.